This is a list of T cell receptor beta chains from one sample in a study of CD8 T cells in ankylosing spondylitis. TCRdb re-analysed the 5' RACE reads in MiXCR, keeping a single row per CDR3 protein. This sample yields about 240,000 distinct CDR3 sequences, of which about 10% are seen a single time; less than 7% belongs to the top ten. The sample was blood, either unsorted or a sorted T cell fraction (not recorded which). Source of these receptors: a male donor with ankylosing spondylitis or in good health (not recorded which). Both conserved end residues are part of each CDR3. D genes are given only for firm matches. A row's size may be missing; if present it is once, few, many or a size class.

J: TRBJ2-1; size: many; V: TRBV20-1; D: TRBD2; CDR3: CSARSGGWNEQFF; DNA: TGCAGTGCTAGAAGCGGGGGGTGGAATGAGCAGTTCTTC
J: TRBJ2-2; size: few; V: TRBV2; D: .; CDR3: CASRQDGNTGELFF; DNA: TGTGCCAGCAGGCAGGACGGTAACACCGGGGAGCTGTTTTTT
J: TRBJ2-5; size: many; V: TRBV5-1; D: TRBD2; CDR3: CASTLVAGETQYF; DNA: TGCGCCAGCACCTTGGTAGCGGGGGAGACCCAGTACTTC
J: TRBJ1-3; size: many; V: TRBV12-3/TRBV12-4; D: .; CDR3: CASTDQGSGNTIYF; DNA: TGTGCCAGCACCGATCAGGGATCTGGAAACACCATATATTTT
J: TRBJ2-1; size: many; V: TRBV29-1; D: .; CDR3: CSVTDRANEQFF; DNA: TGCAGCGTCACCGACAGAGCAAATGAGCAGTTCTTC
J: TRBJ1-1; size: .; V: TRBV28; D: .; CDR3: CASIPSRGLGTEAFF; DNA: TGTGCCAGCATTCCTAGCCGGGGTTTGGGCACTGAAGCTTTCTTT
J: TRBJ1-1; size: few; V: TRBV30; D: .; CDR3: CAWSGDLSTEAFF; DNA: TGTGCCTGGAGTGGAGACTTGTCCACTGAAGCTTTCTTT
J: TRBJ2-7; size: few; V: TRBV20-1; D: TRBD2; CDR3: CSTREAGIYEQYF; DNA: TGCAGTACGCGGGAAGCGGGAATCTACGAGCAGTACTTC
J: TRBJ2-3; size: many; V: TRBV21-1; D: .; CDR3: CASSKGREQSSSTDTQYF; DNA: TGTGCCAGCAGCAAAGGGCGGGAACAATCCTCTAGCACAGATACGCAGTATTTT
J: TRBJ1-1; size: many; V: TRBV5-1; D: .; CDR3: CASSLFDSGTEAFF; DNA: TGCGCCAGCAGCTTATTCGATTCGGGGACTGAAGCTTTCTTT
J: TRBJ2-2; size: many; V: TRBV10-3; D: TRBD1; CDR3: CAIRWDRGPNTGELFF; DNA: TGTGCCATCAGGTGGGACAGGGGGCCGAACACCGGGGAGCTGTTTTTT
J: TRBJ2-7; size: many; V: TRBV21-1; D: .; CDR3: CASSQRDSPNPYEQYF; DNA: TGTGCCAGCAGCCAGCGGGACTCTCCCAACCCCTACGAGCAGTACTTC
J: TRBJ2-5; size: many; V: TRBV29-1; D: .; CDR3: CSVGGWGAGETQYF; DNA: TGCAGCGTCGGGGGGTGGGGGGCTGGTGAGACCCAGTACTTC
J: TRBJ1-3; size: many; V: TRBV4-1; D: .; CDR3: CASSQEAGWSGNTIYF; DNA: TGCGCCAGCAGCCAAGAAGCTGGGTGGTCAGGAAACACCATATATTTT
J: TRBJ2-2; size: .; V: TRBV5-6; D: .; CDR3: CASSDSGQREARTGELFF; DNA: TGTGCCAGCAGCGACTCGGGACAGAGGGAGGCCCGAACCGGGGAGCTGTTTTTT
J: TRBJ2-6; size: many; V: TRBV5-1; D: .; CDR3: CASRGRGGGANVLTF; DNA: TGCGCCAGCCGCGGGCGAGGAGGTGGGGCCAACGTCCTGACTTTC
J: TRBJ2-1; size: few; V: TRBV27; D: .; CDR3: CASSPGRLQFF; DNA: TGTGCCAGCAGCCCGGGACGATTGCAGTTCTTC
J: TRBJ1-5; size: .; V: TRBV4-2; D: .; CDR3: CASGPGVWDNQPQHF; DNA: TGTGCCAGCGGCCCCGGGGTCTGGGACAATCAGCCCCAGCATTTT
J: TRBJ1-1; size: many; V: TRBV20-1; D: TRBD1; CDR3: CSARGGDRDTEAFF; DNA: TGCAGTGCTAGGGGGGGGGACAGGGACACTGAAGCTTTCTTT
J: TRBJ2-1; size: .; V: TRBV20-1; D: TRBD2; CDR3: CSAQDGTSGYNEQFF; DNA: TGCAGTGCTCAGGACGGGACTAGCGGCTACAATGAGCAGTTCTTC
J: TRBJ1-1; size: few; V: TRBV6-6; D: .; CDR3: CASRDQGFTEAFF; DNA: TGTGCCAGCAGAGACCAGGGTTTCACTGAAGCTTTCTTT
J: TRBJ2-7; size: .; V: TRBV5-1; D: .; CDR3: CASSLSPDTTREQYF; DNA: TGCGCCAGCAGCTTGTCCCCGGACACCACGCGGGAGCAGTACTTC
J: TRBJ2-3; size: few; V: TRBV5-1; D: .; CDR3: CASRVPNTDTQYF; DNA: TGCGCCAGCCGGGTCCCCAACACAGATACGCAGTATTTT
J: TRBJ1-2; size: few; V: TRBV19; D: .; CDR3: CATQVKGTYGYTF; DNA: TGTGCCACCCAGGTGAAGGGGACCTATGGCTACACCTTC
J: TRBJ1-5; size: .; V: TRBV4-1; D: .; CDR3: CASSQGRGMWGNQPQHF; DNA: TGCGCCAGCAGCCAGGGGCGCGGGATGTGGGGTAATCAGCCCCAGCATTTT
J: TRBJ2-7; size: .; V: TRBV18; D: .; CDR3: CASSPSGPYEQYF; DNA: TGTGCCAGCTCTCCGAGTGGGCCCTACGAGCAGTACTTC
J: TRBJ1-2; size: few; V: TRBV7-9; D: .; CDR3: CASRPGHNYGYTF; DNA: TGTGCCAGCAGGCCGGGTCACAACTATGGCTACACCTTC
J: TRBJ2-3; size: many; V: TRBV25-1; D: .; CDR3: CASSESRGRPDTQYF; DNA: TGTGCCAGCAGTGAATCTAGGGGCCGGCCAGATACGCAGTATTTT
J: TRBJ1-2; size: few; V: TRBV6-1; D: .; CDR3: CASSPEGYSNYGYTF; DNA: TGTGCCAGCAGCCCGGAGGGGTACTCTAACTATGGCTACACCTTC
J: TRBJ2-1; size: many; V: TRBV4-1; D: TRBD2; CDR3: CASSQTSGRAGEQFF; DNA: TGCGCCAGCAGCCAGACTAGCGGGAGGGCCGGTGAGCAGTTCTTC